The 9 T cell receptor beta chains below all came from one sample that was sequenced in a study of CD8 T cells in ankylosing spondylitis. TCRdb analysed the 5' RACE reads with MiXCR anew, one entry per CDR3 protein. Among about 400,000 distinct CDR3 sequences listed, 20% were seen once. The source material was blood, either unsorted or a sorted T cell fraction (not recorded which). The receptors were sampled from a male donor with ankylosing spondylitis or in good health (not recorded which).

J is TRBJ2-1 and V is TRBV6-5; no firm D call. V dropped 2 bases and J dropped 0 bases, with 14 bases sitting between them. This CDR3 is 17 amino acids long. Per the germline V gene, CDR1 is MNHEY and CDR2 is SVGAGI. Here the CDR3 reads CASSYPPSVSSYNEQFF. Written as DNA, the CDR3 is TGTGCCAGCAGTTACCCTCCGTCGGTAAGCTCCTACAATGAGCAGTTCTTC.

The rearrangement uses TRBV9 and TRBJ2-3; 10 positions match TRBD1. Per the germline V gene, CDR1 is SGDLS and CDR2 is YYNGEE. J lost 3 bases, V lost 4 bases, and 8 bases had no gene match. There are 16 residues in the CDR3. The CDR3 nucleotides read TGTGCCAGCAGCCCACCGGGACAGGGGATTACAGATACGCAGTATTTT. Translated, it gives CASSPPGQGITDTQYF.

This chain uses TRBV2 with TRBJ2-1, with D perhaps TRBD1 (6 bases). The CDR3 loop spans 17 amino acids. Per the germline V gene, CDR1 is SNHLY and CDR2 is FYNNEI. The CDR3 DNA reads TGTACCATCAGTGTATGGGACAAAGGGTTCTCCTACAATGAGCAGTTCTTC. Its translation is CTISVWDKGFSYNEQFF.

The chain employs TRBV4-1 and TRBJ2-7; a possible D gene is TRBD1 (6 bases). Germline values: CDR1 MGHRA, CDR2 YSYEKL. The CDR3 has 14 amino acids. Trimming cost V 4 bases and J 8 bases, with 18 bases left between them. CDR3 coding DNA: TGCGCCAGCAGCCTATCGACAGGAGCTGTGAAGCAGTACTTC. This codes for CASSLSTGAVKQYF.

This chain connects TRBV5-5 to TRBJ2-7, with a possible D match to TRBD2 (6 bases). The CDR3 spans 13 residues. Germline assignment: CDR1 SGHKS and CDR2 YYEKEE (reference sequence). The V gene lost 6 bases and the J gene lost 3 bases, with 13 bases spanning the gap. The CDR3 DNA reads TGTGCCAGCACCGGAGGGACGGTCTACGAGCAGTACTTC. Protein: CASTGGTVYEQYF.

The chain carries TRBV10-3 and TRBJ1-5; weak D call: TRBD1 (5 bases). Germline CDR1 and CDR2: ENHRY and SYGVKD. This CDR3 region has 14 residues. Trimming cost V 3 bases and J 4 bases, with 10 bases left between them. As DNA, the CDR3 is TGTGCCATCAGTGATAGGGGTTCTAATCAGCCCCAGCATTTT. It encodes CAISDRGSNQPQHF.

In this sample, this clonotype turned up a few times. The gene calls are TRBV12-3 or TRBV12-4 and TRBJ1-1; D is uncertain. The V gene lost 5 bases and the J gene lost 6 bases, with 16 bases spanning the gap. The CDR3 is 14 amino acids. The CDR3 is CASSPSLSEPEAFF. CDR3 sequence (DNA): TGTGCCAGCAGTCCGAGCTTATCGGAGCCTGAAGCTTTCTTT.

The CDR3 sequence: CASSFTGTVATAGELFF. For the CDR3, the DNA is TGTGCCAGCAGTTTTACCGGGACAGTAGCGACAGCCGGGGAGCTGTTTTTT. V gene TRBV12-3 or TRBV12-4 combines with J gene TRBJ2-2; 7 bases match TRBD1. The CDR3 contains 17 residues. V trimming: 3 bases; J trimming: 6 bases; junction bases outside the gene matches: 13.

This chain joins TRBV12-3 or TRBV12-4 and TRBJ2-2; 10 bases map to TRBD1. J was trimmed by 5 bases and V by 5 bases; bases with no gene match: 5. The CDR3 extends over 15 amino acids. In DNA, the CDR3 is TGTGCCAGCAGTCCAGACAGGGGGCAGACCGGGGAGCTGTTTTTT. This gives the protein CASSPDRGQTGELFF.